This paragraph reports one T cell receptor (beta chain). Its target is unknown. Clones were sequenced by immunoSEQ multiplex PCR, and TCRdb holds only the in-frame ones, with some missing. The table lists 90,000 to 100,000 clones, 80% to 90% of them singletons. Germline assignment: CDR1 SNHLY and CDR2 FYNNEI. V shed 3 bases and J shed 3 bases, with 24 bases lying between them. The CDR3 spans 18 residues. This specimen belongs to a study of OX40 agonist ivuxolimab in advanced cancers. Study-wide background: Ivuxolimab doses were 0.01, 0.1, 0.3, 1.5, 3 or 10 mg/kg every 2 weeks.

General study findings and limits: CD4+ and CD8+ blood T cells expanded clonally by week 6 at 0.1 to 3.0 mg/kg. Part of the nonresponder group also had normalized T-cell clonal expansion that was low.

This sequence joins TRBV2 and TRBJ2-7, with a possible D match to TRBD2 (6 bases). The source of this sequence is an adult with an advanced solid tumor such as melanoma, head and neck, liver or kidney cancer. Sequenced material: CD4+ or CD8+ T cells sorted from blood, taken in a trial of the OX40 agonist ivuxolimab. The CDR3 bases are TGTGCCAGCAGTGAGCCGGGACTGAATTATCCCATTAACTACGAGCAGTACTTC. Protein product: CASSEPGLNYPINYEQYF.